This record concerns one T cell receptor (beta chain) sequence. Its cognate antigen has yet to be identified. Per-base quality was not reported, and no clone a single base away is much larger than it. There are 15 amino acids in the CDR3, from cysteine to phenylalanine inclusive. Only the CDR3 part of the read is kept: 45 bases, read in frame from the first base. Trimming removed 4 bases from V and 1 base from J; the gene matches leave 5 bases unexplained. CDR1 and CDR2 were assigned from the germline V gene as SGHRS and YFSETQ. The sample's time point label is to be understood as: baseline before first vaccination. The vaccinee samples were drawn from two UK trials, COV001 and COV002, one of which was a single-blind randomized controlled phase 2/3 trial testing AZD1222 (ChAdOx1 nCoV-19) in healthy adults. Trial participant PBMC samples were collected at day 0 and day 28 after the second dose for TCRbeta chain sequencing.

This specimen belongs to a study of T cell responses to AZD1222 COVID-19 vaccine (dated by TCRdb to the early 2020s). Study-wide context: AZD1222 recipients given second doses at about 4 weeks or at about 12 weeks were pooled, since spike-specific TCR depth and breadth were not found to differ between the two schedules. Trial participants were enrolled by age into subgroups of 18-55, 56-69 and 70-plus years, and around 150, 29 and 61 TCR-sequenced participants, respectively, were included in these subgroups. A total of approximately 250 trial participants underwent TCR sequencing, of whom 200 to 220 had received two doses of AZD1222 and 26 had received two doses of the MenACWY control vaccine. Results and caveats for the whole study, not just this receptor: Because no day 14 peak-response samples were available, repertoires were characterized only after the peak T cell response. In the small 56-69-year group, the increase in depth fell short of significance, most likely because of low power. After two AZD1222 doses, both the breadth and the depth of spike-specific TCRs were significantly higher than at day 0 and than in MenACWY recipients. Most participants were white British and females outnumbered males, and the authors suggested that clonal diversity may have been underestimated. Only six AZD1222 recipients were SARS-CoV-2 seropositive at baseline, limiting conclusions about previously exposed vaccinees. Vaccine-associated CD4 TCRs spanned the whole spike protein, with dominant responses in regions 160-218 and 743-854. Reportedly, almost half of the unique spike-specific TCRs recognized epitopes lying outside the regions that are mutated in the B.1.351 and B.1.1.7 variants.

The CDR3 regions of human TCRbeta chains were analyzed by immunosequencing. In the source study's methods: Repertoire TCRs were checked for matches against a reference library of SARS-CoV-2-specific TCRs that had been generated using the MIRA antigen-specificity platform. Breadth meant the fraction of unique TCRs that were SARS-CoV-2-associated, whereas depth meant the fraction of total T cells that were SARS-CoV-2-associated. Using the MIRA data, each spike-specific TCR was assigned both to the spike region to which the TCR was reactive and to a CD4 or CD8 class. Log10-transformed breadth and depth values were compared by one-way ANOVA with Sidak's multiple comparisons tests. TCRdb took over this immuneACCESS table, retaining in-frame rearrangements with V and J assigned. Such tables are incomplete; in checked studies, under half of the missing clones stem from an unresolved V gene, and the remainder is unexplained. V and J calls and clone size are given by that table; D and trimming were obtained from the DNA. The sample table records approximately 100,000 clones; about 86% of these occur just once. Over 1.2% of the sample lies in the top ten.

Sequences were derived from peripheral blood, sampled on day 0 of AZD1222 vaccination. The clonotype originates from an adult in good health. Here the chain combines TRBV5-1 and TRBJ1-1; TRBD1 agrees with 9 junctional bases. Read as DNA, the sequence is TGCGCCAGCAGCACGGACAGGGGCGCGAACACTGAAGCTTTCTTT. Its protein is CASSTDRGANTEAFF.